This entry concerns a single T cell receptor (beta chain). What this receptor recognizes is not known. There are no base qualities to consult, and no much larger clone falls within one base. The entry originates in a study of blood T cell repertoires in COVID-19 (dated by TCRdb to 2018 to 2021). Looking at the study overall: Samples from collaborators originated in the United States, Italy and Spain and spanned both the acute and convalescent phases of COVID-19. The prospective study material was composed of cDNA or gDNA derived from T cells, B-cell-depleted T cells, or PBMCs. Subjects who had been exposed to COVID-19, were actively infected with it, or had recovered from it provided the deeply sampled blood TCRbeta repertoires that made up the dataset. The repertoires were released in a freely available public database meant as a resource for research on the immune response to SARS-CoV-2. Samples came from the ongoing ImmuneRACE study (first 160 participants) plus 1,254 subjects from 6 global collaborators. A de-identified subject ID, COVID-19 status, age in years and sex were almost always included in the sample metadata. Where available, HLA class I and class II types were taken from metadata supplied by the sample provider and were not determined by assay-based typing.

Participants in the prospective study were enrolled through a virtual design, were aged about 18 to 100 years, and lived in approximately 25 United States geographic areas. In the prospective study, cohorts were assigned on the basis of participant-reported clinical history obtained from a screening survey and a study questionnaire. ImmuneRACE Cohort 3 recovered participants were defined by two consecutive negative NP/OP PCR tests, healthcare professional clearance, or symptom resolution. In the prospective study, mobile phlebotomists collected whole blood, serum and a nasopharyngeal or oropharyngeal swab from each participant. Additional blood draws and questionnaires over a 2-month period could optionally be provided by prospective study participants. Blood samples from the prospective study were shipped frozen or at room temperature prior to DNA extraction. Trimming takes 2 bases from V and 12 bases from J, and the germline ends sit 11 bases apart. The CDR3 starts with the cysteine, ends with the phenylalanine, and has 13 residues. The sequence is cut down to CDR3 DNA, 39 bases in frame from base 1. From a lookup of the germline V gene, CDR1 and CDR2 are KGHSH and LQKENI.

The immunoSEQ Assay, a bias-controlled multiplex PCR, was used to amplify TCRbeta CDR3 regions from genomic DNA. As for how the authors treated the data: Within the assay, amplification of reference gene primers was used to estimate how many nucleated cells each sample contained. Sequence reads were collapsed and filtered to measure the absolute abundance of every unique TCRbeta CDR3 rearrangement. Productive Simpson clonality was computed per sample as the square root of Simpson's diversity index over productive rearrangements. TCRdb retrieved this table from immuneACCESS and kept in-frame rearrangements only. Not all clones are present; in checked studies, unresolved V genes account for under half, and no reason is known for the remainder. The V and J calls and the clone size are those of that table, but D and trimming were determined from the DNA. The table for this sample lists approximately 300,000 clones; just over 85% of them were counted only once. The leading ten clones occupy about 4.1% of the sample.

Paper-wide results and their limitations: The amount of clinical and demographic metadata varied by source and participant and was provided uncurated.

The sequenced sample consisted of PBMCs or T cells enriched from blood (not recorded which). Rearrangement joined TRBV18 to TRBJ1-6; matching of 5 bases hints at TRBD1 as the D gene. The receptor comes from a man aged 25-45 years who had recovered from COVID-19. The DNA sequence is TGTGCCAGCTCACCAAACGGACAAGGACCCCTCCACTTT. It is translated as CASSPNGQGPLHF.